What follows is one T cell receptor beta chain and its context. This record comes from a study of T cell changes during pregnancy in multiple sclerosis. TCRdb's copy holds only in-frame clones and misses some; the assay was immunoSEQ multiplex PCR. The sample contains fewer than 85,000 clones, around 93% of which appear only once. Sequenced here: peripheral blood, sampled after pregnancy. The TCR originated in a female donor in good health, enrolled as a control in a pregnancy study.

Written as DNA, the CDR3 is TGTGCCAGCAGCTTAGGTAGCGGAGATTACAATGAGCAGTTCTTC. Its translation is CASSLGSGDYNEQFF. The chain is built from TRBV11-2 and TRBJ2-1, with D possibly TRBD2 on 6 matching bases. Looked up from germline, CDR1 is SGHAT and CDR2 is FQNNGV. This CDR3 comprises 15 residues. V was clipped by 1 base and J by 4 bases, with 11 bases between them.